A single sample gave rise to the 8 T cell receptor beta chains below, sequenced in a study of cytomegalovirus exposure and HLA in healthy donors. Vbeta (60) and Jbeta (13) primers were used in the PCR. Measured with immunoSEQ multiplex PCR; TCRdb has only the in-frame clones, and not every one. The table records approximately 120,000 clones, roughly three quarters of them present only once. The sequenced sample was PBMCs. Every receptor here comes from a woman between 45 and 65 years old in good health and CMV-seropositive.

The V call is TRBV3-2, the J call TRBJ1-5. TRBV3-2 corresponds to a pseudogene. The CDR3 runs 9 residues. CDR3 nucleotide sequence: TGTGCCAGCAGACGAAGAGGGCATTTT. It codes for CASRRRGHF.

V usage is TRBV7-8 and J usage is TRBJ2-1; 9 nucleotides align to TRBD1. This CDR3 spans 14 amino acids. CDR1 and CDR2 from the germline V gene are SGHVS and FQNEAQ. After removal of 7 bases from V and 6 bases from J, the junction contained 7 bases not matched to a gene. This chain's CDR3 is CASTTGGAVNEQFF. As DNA, the CDR3 is TGTGCCAGCACTACAGGGGGCGCGGTCAATGAGCAGTTCTTC.

The chain recombines TRBV7-3 with TRBJ2-5, with 7 nucleotides matching TRBD2. The CDR3 contains 12 residues. The germline gives CDR1 SGHTA, CDR2 FQGTGA. The trim removed 8 bases at V and 4 bases at J, leaving 4 bases unmatched. In DNA, the CDR3 is TGTGCCAGCGCCAGGGAGGGAGAGACCCAGTACTTC. Translating gives CASAREGETQYF.

The chain carries TRBV5-1 and TRBJ2-1; 9 bases agree with TRBD2. V was clipped by 2 bases and J by 1 base; unmatched bases: 10. Germline lookup yields CDR1 SGHRS and CDR2 YFSETQ. CDR3 size: 18 residues. The CDR3 DNA follows: TGCGCCAGCAGCTTAAGATTAGCGGGAGAACTTTCCTACAATGAGCAGTTCTTC. Amino acid sequence: CASSLRLAGELSYNEQFF.

This clone was observed a handful of times. The chain combines TRBV9 with TRBJ1-2; D is unresolved. This CDR3 is built from 14 residues. V lost 6 bases, J lost 2 bases, and 14 bases lay in between. Germline V gene data show CDR1 as SGDLS and CDR2 as YYNGEE. The CDR3 loop reads CASTPLRENYGYTF. As DNA, the CDR3 is TGTGCCAGCACCCCCCTCCGGGAGAACTATGGCTACACCTTC. The complete variable domain, with remaining parts taken from reference TRBV9 and TRBJ1-2, reads DSGVTQTPKHLITATGQRVTLRCSPRSGDLSVYWYQQSLDQGLQFLIQYYNGEERAKGNILERFSAQQFPDLHSELNLSSLELGDSALYFCASTPLRENYGYTFGSGTRLTVV.

V gene TRBV7-2 combines with J gene TRBJ1-2, with TRBD1 matching 7 bases. CDR3 size: 15 residues. After removal of 1 base from V and 3 bases from J, the junction contained 5 bases not matched to a gene. Germline values: CDR1 SGHTA, CDR2 FQGNSA. The CDR3 protein is CASSLGQGGYYGYTF. The CDR3 DNA reads TGTGCCAGCAGCTTAGGCCAGGGGGGCTACTATGGCTACACCTTC.

This clone was recorded once. The chain carries TRBV6-1 and TRBJ1-3; a weak D match, TRBD1 (5 bases). Germline loops: CDR1 MNHNS, CDR2 SASEGT. This CDR3 is built from 13 residues. V was cut by 7 bases and J by 6 bases, with 13 bases left in between. Here the CDR3 reads CASMVGRANTIYF. As DNA, the CDR3 is TGTGCCAGCATGGTCGGCAGGGCAAACACCATATATTTT.

The CDR3, as DNA: TGCAGCGTTGAATTTAGAGACAGGAGCCCCTACGAGCAGTACTTC. Protein sequence: CSVEFRDRSPYEQYF. J is TRBJ2-7 and V is TRBV29-1; maybe TRBD1 (6 bases). The V and J ends lost 2 bases and 2 bases respectively, with 16 bases between them. Per the germline V gene, CDR1 is SQVTM and CDR2 is ANQGSEA. CDR3 size: 15 residues.